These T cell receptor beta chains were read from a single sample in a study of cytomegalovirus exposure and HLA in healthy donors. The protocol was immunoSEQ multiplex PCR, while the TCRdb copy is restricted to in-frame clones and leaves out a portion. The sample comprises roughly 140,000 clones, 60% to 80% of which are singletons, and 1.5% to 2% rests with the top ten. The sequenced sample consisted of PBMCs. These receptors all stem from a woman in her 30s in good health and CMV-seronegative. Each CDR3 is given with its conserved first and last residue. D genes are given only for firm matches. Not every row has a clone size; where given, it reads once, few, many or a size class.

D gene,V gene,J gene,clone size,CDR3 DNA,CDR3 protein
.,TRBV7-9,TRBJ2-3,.,TGTGCCAGCAGCTTACAGAGACGGGAAGATACGCAGTATTTT,CASSLQRREDTQYF
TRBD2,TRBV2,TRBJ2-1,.,TGTGCCAGCAGTATAGCGGGGGGCGACTACAATGAGCAGTTCTTC,CASSIAGGDYNEQFF
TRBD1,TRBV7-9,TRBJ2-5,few,TGTGCCAGCAGCATGACAGGGGGGTTTGAGACCCAGTACTTC,CASSMTGGFETQYF
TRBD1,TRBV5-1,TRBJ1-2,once,TGCGCCAGCGGGACAGATTCTAACTATGGCTACACCTTC,CASGTDSNYGYTF
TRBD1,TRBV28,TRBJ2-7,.,TGTGCCAGCAGTTCCCCTTACCAACAGGGGCTATACGAGCAGTACTTC,CASSSPYQQGLYEQYF
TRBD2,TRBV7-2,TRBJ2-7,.,TGTGCCAGCAGCTTTCCCCCTGGGGGGGTGTCCTACGAGCAGTACTTC,CASSFPPGGVSYEQYF
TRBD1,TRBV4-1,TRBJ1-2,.,TGCGCCAGCAGCCAGATTCCCCGGGACAGGGGGGGGTATGGCTACACCTTC,CASSQIPRDRGGYGYTF
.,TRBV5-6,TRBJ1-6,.,TGTGCCAGCAGCTTGGCCGAAGCTCATTCACCCCTCCACTTT,CASSLAEAHSPLHF
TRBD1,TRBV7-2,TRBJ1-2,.,TGTGCCAGCAGCGACAGGGGGCGATCCTTTAATGGCTACACCTTC,CASSDRGRSFNGYTF
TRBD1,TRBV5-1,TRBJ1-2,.,TGCGCCAGCAGCGCGAGACAGGGGGGCTATGGCTACACCTTC,CASSARQGGYGYTF
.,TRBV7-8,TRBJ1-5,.,TGTGCCAGCAGCTTAGGAGGGATTTATAGCAATCAGCCCCAGCATTTT,CASSLGGIYSNQPQHF
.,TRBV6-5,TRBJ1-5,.,TGTGCCAGCAGAGCGGGGTTAAGGGATCAGCCCCAGCATTTT,CASRAGLRDQPQHF
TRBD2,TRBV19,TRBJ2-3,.,TGTGCCAGTAGTTGGTCCGGGACTAGCGGAGTTAGCACAGATACGCAGTATTTT,CASSWSGTSGVSTDTQYF
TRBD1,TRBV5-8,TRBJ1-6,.,TGTGCCAGCAGCTTGGAACAGGGGGCTCGGAATTCACCCCTCCACTTT,CASSLEQGARNSPLHF
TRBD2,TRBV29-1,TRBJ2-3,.,TGCAGCGTGACCGGGACTAGCGGGGCGGGGGGGGCGCAGTATTTT,CSVTGTSGAGGAQYF
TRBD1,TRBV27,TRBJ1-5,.,TGTGCCAGCAGTCCGCGTCTCTCCGGGACAGGAACTCTTAGCAATCAGCCCCAGCATTTT,CASSPRLSGTGTLSNQPQHF
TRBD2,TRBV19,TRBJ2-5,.,TGTGCCAGTAGTCGAGATGGCCGGGGGGGCATGGAGACCCAGTACTTC,CASSRDGRGGMETQYF
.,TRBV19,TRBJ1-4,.,TGTGCCAGTAGTATACAGGACTATAGGGGTGAAAAACTGTTTTTT,CASSIQDYRGEKLFF
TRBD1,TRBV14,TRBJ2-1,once,TGTGCCAGCAGCCAAGATGGACAGGGGGTTGGTGATGAGCAGTTCTTC,CASSQDGQGVGDEQFF
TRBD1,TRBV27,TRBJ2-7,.,TGTGCCAGCAGTTTACGGACAGGGTCGGTGGACTACGAGCAGTACTTC,CASSLRTGSVDYEQYF
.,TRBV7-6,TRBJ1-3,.,TGTGCCAGCAGCTTATCCCAGGGAAGAAACACCATATATTTT,CASSLSQGRNTIYF
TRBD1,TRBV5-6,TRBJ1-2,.,TGTGCCAGCAGCTTGATTGTAGGGACAGGGCGCTCAGGCTACACCTTC,CASSLIVGTGRSGYTF
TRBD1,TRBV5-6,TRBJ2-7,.,TGTGCCAGCAGCTCTTCGGGACAGGGCTACGAGCAGTACTTC,CASSSSGQGYEQYF
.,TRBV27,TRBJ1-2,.,TGTGCCAGTGCGACAGCTAACTATGGCTACACCTTC,CASATANYGYTF
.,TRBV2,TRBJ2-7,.,TGTGCCAGCAGTGAGTTCAACGAGCAGTACTTC,CASSEFNEQYF
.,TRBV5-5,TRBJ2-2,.,TGTGCCAGCAGCTTGGCGGCGGCGCACACCGGGGAGCTGTTTTTT,CASSLAAAHTGELFF
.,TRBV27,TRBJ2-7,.,TGTGCCAGCAGTTTGCTCCGTAGCTCCTACGAGCAGTACTTC,CASSLLRSSYEQYF
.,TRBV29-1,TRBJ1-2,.,TGCAGCGTTGAACCAGGGGAAGGCTACACCTTC,CSVEPGEGYTF
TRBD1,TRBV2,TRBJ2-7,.,TGTGCCAGCACAGGCCAGGGGGCGTTCGAGCAGTACTTC,CASTGQGAFEQYF
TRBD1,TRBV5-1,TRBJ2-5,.,TGCGCCAGCAGCGTGGCCGGGACAGGGGCCCAAGAGACCCAGTACTTC,CASSVAGTGAQETQYF
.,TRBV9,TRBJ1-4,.,TGTGCCAGCAGCGTAGAGGGGGTCACTAATGAAAAACTGTTTTTT,CASSVEGVTNEKLFF
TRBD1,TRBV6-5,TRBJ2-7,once,TGTGCCAGCAGTTACTCCCCCCAGGGGGTCCCCTACGAGCAGTACTTC,CASSYSPQGVPYEQYF
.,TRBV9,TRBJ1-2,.,TGTGCCAGCAGCGTAGATATGGGGGCGGATGGCTACACCTTC,CASSVDMGADGYTF
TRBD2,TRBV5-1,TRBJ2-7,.,TGCGCCAGCAGTTCCGGGACTAGCGGGGGCTACTCCTACGAGCAGTACTTC,CASSSGTSGGYSYEQYF
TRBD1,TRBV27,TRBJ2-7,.,TGTGCCAGCAGTTTCCGGGACAGGGGCTACGAGCAGTACTTC,CASSFRDRGYEQYF
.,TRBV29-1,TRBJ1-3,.,TGCAGCGTGGGGTCGGGGGGAAACACCATATATTTT,CSVGSGGNTIYF